The 10 T cell receptor beta chains given below trace back to one sample, sequenced in a study of T cell clones after liver transplantation. Here immunoSEQ multiplex PCR was the method, and the copy in TCRdb shows in-frame clones only, minus some. Among about 6,100 clones listed, less than 80% were seen once. This sample comprised CD8+ T cells from blood, obtained 24 months after liver transplant. All receptors derive from a human patient who received a liver transplant. Some T cells may have originated in the graft donor.

The chain has TRBV7-9 and TRBJ1-5, with TRBD1 identical over 10 bases. This CDR3 spans 15 amino acids. After removal of 5 bases from V and 2 bases from J, the junction contained 3 bases not matched to a gene. Germline V gives CDR1 SEHNR, CDR2 FQNEAQ (reference sequence). CDR3 DNA sequence: TGTGCCAGCAGCACGGACAGGGGGGGCAATCAGCCCCAGCATTTT. Protein sequence: CASSTDRGGNQPQHF.

The chain couples TRBV7-9 to TRBJ2-3; D perhaps matches TRBD2 (6 bases). The germline V gene encodes CDR1 SEHNR and CDR2 FQNEAQ (reference sequence). CDR3 length equals 15 residues. Trimming stripped 4 bases from V and 6 bases from J, with 17 bases between. CDR3 sequence: CASSSGPIRGDTQYF. CDR3 DNA sequence: TGTGCCAGCAGCTCCGGCCCCATCCGGGGGGATACGCAGTATTTT.

V gene TRBV15 combines with J gene TRBJ2-7, with D possibly TRBD2 on 5 matching bases. V was trimmed by 1 base and J by 6 bases, leaving 10 bases between them. The CDR3 extends over 13 amino acids. Germline V gives CDR1 LNHNV, CDR2 YYDKDF (reference sequence). CDR3 coding DNA: TGTGCCACCAGCAGAGGTCTTGCGGGCGAGCAGTACTTC. The encoded protein is CATSRGLAGEQYF.

V gene TRBV6-4 combines with J gene TRBJ2-1, with TRBD2 as a possible D gene (5 bases). This CDR3 contains 12 residues. The germline CDR1 and CDR2 sequences are MRHNA and SNTAGT. The ends were cut back, 4 bases at V and 9 bases at J, with 10 bases in the middle. CDR3 region: CASSALGGEQFF. In DNA form, the CDR3 reads TGTGCCAGCAGTGCCCTTGGAGGTGAGCAGTTCTTC.

This clone was observed a few times. This chain connects TRBV23-1 to TRBJ1-1; no firm D call. TRBV23-1 is known as an ORF, though its function is uncertain. The V end lost 4 bases, the J end lost 4 bases, and 13 bases lay between the germline ends. This CDR3 region has 14 residues. CDR3 in amino acids: CASSLFWVSTEAFF. CDR3 nucleotide sequence: TGCGCCAGCAGTCTCTTTTGGGTGAGCACTGAAGCTTTCTTT.

The chain carries TRBV30 and TRBJ2-7; D possibly uses TRBD1 or TRBD2 (5 bases each). CDR1 GTSNPN and CDR2 SVGIG come from the germline V gene (reference sequence). V gave up 3 bases and J gave up 0 bases, with 12 bases separating them. The CDR3 is made up of 14 amino acids. Here the CDR3 reads CAWRGDGLSYEQYF. In DNA, the CDR3 is TGTGCCTGGAGGGGGGACGGGCTCTCCTACGAGCAGTACTTC.

The gene calls are TRBV7-3 and TRBJ1-6, with D possibly being TRBD1 (5 bases). This CDR3 region has 15 residues. The V end was cut by 8 bases, the J end by 9 bases, with 20 bases between. Germline V gene sequence: CDR1 SGHTA, CDR2 FQGTGA. CDR3 protein: CASSLHTGGFSPLHF. The DNA of the CDR3 is TGTGCCAGCTCCCTCCACACAGGAGGGTTTTCACCCCTCCACTTT.

The chain links TRBV9 to TRBJ1-1; 7 bases fit TRBD1. This CDR3 is built from 14 residues. Germline V CDR1 and CDR2: SGDLS, YYNGEE. Trimming at V came to 3 bases and at J to 1 base, leaving 3 bases not matched to a gene. CDR3 in DNA: TGTGCCAGCAGCGGTCAGGGGGGGAACACTGAAGCTTTCTTT. Its translation is CASSGQGGNTEAFF.

The V call is TRBV6-6, the J call TRBJ2-3; D possibly corresponds to TRBD2 (6 bases). The germline V gene encodes CDR1 MNHNY and CDR2 SVGAGI (reference sequence). V lost 5 bases and J 4 bases, leaving 13 bases between the germline ends. The CDR3 loop spans 14 amino acids. This CDR3 reads CASSPRDSPDTQYF. In DNA form, the CDR3 reads TGTGCCAGCAGTCCCCGGGACTCCCCAGATACGCAGTATTTT.

The chain couples TRBV7-9 to TRBJ2-7, with TRBD1 matching over 10 bases. The CDR3 runs to 14 residues. Trimming at V came to 9 bases and at J to 6 bases, leaving 11 bases not matched to a gene. Germline V CDR1 and CDR2: SEHNR, FQNEAQ (reference sequence). CDR3 nucleotides: TGTGCCAGTCACGGGGAGACAGGGGGCTCCGAGCAGTACTTC. Its translation is CASHGETGGSEQYF.